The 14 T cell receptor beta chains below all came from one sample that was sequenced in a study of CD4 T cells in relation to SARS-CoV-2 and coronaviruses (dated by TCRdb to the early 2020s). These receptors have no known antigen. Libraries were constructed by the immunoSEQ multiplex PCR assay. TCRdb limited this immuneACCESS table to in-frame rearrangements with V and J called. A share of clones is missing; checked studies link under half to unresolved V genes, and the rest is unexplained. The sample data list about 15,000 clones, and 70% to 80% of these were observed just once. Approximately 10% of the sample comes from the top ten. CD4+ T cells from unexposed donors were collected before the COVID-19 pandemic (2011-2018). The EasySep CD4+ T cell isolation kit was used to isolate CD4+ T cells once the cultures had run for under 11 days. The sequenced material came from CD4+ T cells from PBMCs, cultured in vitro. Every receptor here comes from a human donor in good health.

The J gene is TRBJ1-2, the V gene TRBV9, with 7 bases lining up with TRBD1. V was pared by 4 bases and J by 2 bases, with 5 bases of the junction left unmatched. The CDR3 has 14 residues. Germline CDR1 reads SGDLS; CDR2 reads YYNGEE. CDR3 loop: CASSTQTGNYGYTF. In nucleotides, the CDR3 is TGTGCCAGCAGCACCCAGACAGGGAACTATGGCTACACCTTC.

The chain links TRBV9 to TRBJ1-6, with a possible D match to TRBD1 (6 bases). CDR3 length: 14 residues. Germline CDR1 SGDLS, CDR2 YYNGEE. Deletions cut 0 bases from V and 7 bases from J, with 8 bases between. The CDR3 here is CASSVGTENSPLHF. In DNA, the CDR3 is TGTGCCAGCAGCGTAGGGACAGAAAATTCACCCCTCCACTTT.

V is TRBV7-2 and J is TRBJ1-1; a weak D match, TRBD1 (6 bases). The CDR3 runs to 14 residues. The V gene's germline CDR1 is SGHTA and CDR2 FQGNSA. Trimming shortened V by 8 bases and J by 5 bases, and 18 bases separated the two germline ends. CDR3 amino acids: CASALDRSLTEAFF. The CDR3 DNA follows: TGTGCCAGCGCGTTAGACAGGTCTTTAACTGAAGCTTTCTTT.

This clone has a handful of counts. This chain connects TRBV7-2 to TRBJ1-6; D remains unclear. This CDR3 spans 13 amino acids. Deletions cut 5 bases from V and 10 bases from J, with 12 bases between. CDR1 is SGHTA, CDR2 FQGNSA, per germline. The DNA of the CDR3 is TGTGCCAGCAGCCCCGCTTTATGGTCACCCCTCCACTTT. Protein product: CASSPALWSPLHF.

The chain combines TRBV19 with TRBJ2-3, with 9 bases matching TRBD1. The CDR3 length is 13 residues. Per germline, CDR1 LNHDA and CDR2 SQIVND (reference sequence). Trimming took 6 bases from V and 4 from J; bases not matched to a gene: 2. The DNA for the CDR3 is TGTGCCAGTAGCGGACAGGGGCCAGATACGCAGTATTTT. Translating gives CASSGQGPDTQYF.

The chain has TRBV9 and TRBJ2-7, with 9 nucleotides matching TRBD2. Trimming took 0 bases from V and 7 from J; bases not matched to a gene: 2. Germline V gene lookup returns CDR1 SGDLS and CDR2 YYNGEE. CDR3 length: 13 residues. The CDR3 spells CASSVEAGGEQYF. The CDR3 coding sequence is TGTGCCAGCAGCGTAGAGGCGGGGGGGGAGCAGTACTTC.

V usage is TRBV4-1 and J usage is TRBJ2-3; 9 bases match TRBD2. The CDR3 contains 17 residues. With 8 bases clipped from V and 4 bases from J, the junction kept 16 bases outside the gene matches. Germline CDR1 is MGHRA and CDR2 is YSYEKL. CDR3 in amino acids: CASAIFPGTSPPDTQYF. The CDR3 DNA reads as TGCGCCAGCGCAATCTTTCCCGGGACTAGCCCCCCAGATACGCAGTATTTT.

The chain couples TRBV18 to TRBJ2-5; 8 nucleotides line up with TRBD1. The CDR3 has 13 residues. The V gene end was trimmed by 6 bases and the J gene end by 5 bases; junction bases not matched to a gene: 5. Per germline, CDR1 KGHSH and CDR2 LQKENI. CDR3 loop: CASSLGQAETQYF. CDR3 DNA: TGTGCCAGCTCCCTGGGACAGGCGGAGACCCAGTACTTC.

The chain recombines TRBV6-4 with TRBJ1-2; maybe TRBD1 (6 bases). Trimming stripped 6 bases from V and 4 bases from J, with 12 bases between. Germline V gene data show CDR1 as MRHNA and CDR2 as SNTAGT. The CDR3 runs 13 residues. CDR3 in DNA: TGTGCCAGCAGCCCAGGGGAACCCTATGGCTACACCTTC. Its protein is CASSPGEPYGYTF.

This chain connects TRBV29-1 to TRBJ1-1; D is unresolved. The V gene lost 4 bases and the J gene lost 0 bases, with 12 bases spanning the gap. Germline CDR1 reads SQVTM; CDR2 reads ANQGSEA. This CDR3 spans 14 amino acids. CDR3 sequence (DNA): TGCAGCGTTGCAAAGGGTAGTGTGAACACTGAAGCTTTCTTT. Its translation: CSVAKGSVNTEAFF. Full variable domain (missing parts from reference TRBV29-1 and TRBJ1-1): SAVISQKPSRDICQRGTSLTIQCQVDSQVTMMFWYRQQPGQSLTLIATANQGSEATYESGFVIDKFPISRPNLTFSTLTVSNMSPEDSSIYLCSVAKGSVNTEAFFGQGTRLTVV.

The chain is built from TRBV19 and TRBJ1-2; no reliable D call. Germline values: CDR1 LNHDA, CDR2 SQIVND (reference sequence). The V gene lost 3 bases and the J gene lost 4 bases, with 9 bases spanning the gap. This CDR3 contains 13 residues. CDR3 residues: CASSIPDLYGYTF. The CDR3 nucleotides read TGTGCCAGTAGTATCCCAGATCTCTATGGCTACACCTTC.

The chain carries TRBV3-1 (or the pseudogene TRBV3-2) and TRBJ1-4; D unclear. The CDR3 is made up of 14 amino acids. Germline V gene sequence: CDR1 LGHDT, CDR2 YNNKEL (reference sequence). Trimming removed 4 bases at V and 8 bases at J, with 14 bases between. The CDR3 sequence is CASSLREGGEKLFF. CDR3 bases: TGTGCCAGCAGCCTGCGGGAAGGCGGGGAAAAACTGTTTTTT.

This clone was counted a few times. CDR3 bases: TGTGCCAGCAGCTCCGGACCTAGCGGGGCCCAGATCCATGAGCAGTTCTTC. Its protein is CASSSGPSGAQIHEQFF. This chain uses TRBV5-4 with TRBJ2-1; 9 nucleotides align to TRBD2. Trimming took 3 bases from V and 8 from J; bases not matched to a gene: 15. CDR1 is SGHNT and CDR2 is YYREEE in the germline V gene (reference sequence). CDR3 length: 17 amino acids.

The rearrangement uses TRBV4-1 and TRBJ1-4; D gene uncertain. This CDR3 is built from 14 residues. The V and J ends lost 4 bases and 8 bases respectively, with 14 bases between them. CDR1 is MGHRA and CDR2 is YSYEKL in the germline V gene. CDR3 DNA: TGCGCCAGCAGCCCAGTGGCGCTGCACGAAAAACTGTTTTTT. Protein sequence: CASSPVALHEKLFF.